The present T cell receptor (beta chain) was sequenced within a study of T cell responses to AZD1222 COVID-19 vaccine. Assay: immunoSEQ multiplex PCR; the TCRdb copy retains only in-frame clones and omits some. The sample lists fewer than 85,000 clones; roughly 90% were seen once. The germline V and J ends were trimmed by 2 bases and 8 bases, with 10 bases remaining between them. CDR1 is MNHEY and CDR2 is SVGEGT in the germline V gene. The CDR3 is 13 residues long. The sequencing used peripheral blood, collected on day 0 of AZD1222 vaccination. The receptor's source is an adult in good health. The chain is built from TRBV6-2 or TRBV6-3 and TRBJ2-1; maybe TRBD2 (5 bases). CDR3 residues: CASSYDGIDEQFF. The CDR3 DNA is TGTGCCAGCAGTTACGACGGGATCGATGAGCAGTTCTTC.